A selection of T cell receptor beta chains follows, all from one sample in a study of CD8 T cells in ankylosing spondylitis. Each CDR3 protein gets one entry after TCRdb re-called the 5' RACE reads with MiXCR. The data hold about 500,000 distinct CDR3 sequences, with more than 9.5% observed a single time. Sequencing input: blood, either unsorted or a sorted T cell fraction (not recorded which). Source of these receptors: a male donor with ankylosing spondylitis. CDR3s include the opening cysteine and the closing phenylalanine or tryptophan. D genes are given only for firm matches. Clone size is not always given. Where it is, it says once, few, many or a class for expanded clones.

D gene	J gene	V gene	clone size	CDR3 DNA	CDR3 protein
TRBD2	TRBJ2-2	TRBV20-1	few	TGCAGTGCACGGACTAGCGGGAGGTCGAACACCGGGGAGCTGTTTTTT	CSARTSGRSNTGELFF
.	TRBJ2-1	TRBV11-2	.	TGTGCCAGCAGCTTATGGAGGATAGCGGAGGGCTCCTACAATGAGCAGTTCTTC	CASSLWRIAEGSYNEQFF
.	TRBJ1-2	TRBV12-3/TRBV12-4	.	TGTGCCAGCAGTTTAGATCAGGGAGGGGCGTATGGCTACACCTTC	CASSLDQGGAYGYTF
.	TRBJ2-2	TRBV19	few	TGTGCCAGTAGTATAACGAACACCGGGGAGCTGTTTTTT	CASSITNTGELFF
.	TRBJ1-1	TRBV20-1	.	TGCAGTGCTAGGTCCGGGGGGGAGGGAGAAGCTTTCTTT	CSARSGGEGEAFF
TRBD2	TRBJ2-3	TRBV20-1	.	TGCAGTGCTACAAGACTAGCGGGAGCGGGGCCAGATACGCAGTATTTT	CSATRLAGAGPDTQYF
.	TRBJ2-1	TRBV20-1	.	TGCAGTGCCGCTGGGTACTCCTACAATGAGCAGTTCTTC	CSAAGYSYNEQFF
TRBD2	TRBJ2-5	TRBV5-1	.	TGCGCCAGCAGCTGGACTAGCGGAGAGACCCAGTACTTC	CASSWTSGETQYF
TRBD2	TRBJ2-1	TRBV7-9	few	TGTGCCAGCAGCCCATGGGAGGGGCTAGCGTCTGCCAATGAGCAGTTCTTC	CASSPWEGLASANEQFF
.	TRBJ2-1	TRBV27	few	TGTGCCAGCAGGGGGGGGGCGGGATACAATGAGCAGTTCTTC	CASRGGAGYNEQFF
.	TRBJ1-6	TRBV7-9	.	TGTGCCAGCAGCCCGACCGGGGAAACCGACTCACCCCTCCACTTT	CASSPTGETDSPLHF
.	TRBJ2-1	TRBV20-1	many	TGCAGTGCTAGAGATGGGATAGGGTACAATGAGCAGTTCTTC	CSARDGIGYNEQFF
.	TRBJ2-3	TRBV20-1	.	TGCAGTGCCTATTTCCCGTTCACAGATACGCAGTATTTT	CSAYFPFTDTQYF
.	TRBJ1-2	TRBV5-1	.	TGCGCCAGCAGCGGGGGGGGCAGCCTTAACTATGGCTACACCTTC	CASSGGGSLNYGYTF
.	TRBJ1-2	TRBV12-3/TRBV12-4	.	TGTGCCAGCAGTCCCAACCCGGGACTCTATGGCTACACCTTC	CASSPNPGLYGYTF
.	TRBJ2-1	TRBV5-1	many	TGCGCCAGCAGCTTGAGGGTCAATGAGCAGTTCTTC	CASSLRVNEQFF
.	TRBJ1-3	TRBV12-3/TRBV12-4	few	TGTGCCAGCAACACACGGGCGGGAGGAAACACCATATATTTT	CASNTRAGGNTIYF
TRBD2	TRBJ2-3	TRBV2	few	TGTGCCAGCAGTCCCGGACTAGCGGGAGCCCCAGATACGCAGTATTTT	CASSPGLAGAPDTQYF
.	TRBJ2-3	TRBV27	.	TGTGCCAGCAGACCTCCGGCCTCGGTAGATACGCAGTATTTT	CASRPPASVDTQYF
.	TRBJ2-3	TRBV20-1	few	TGCAGTGCTTCTATCGACGTCGTAAGCACAGATACGCAGTATTTT	CSASIDVVSTDTQYF
.	TRBJ2-3	TRBV20-1	few	TGCAGTGCTAGAGCGCCCCTCCTCGCGACCCTCACAGATACGCAGTATTTT	CSARAPLLATLTDTQYF
TRBD1	TRBJ1-2	TRBV7-2	many	TGTGCCAGCAGCTATTCGACAGGGGGCGCGAAAGGCTACACCTTC	CASSYSTGGAKGYTF
.	TRBJ2-1	TRBV5-1	.	TGCGCCAGCAGCCCCCGCTCGCAGGGGGGATACAATGAGCAGTTCTTC	CASSPRSQGGYNEQFF
.	TRBJ2-1	TRBV20-1	.	TGCAGTGCTAGAGATGTAGTGGACGAGCAGTTCTTC	CSARDVVDEQFF
.	TRBJ2-1	TRBV12-3/TRBV12-4	many	TGTGCCAGCAGCCCAACAGGGCAGGGCGAGCAGTTCTTC	CASSPTGQGEQFF
.	TRBJ2-1	TRBV5-1	many	TGCGCCAGCAGCTTGGTGGTAGGCGGGACGAACTACAATGAGCAGTTCTTC	CASSLVVGGTNYNEQFF
TRBD1	TRBJ1-2	TRBV2	.	TGTGCCAGCAGAACCGCAGGGGGCAGGGACTATGGCTACACCTTC	CASRTAGGRDYGYTF
.	TRBJ2-5	TRBV15	.	TGTGCCACCAGCAGAGAAAGACAAGAGACCCAGTACTTC	CATSRERQETQYF
.	TRBJ2-5	TRBV10-2	few	TGCGCCAGCAGTGTAGTGAGGGAGGTCTCGCAAGAGACCCAGTACTTC	CASSVVREVSQETQYF
.	TRBJ1-1	TRBV5-1	.	TGCGCCAGCAGCAAGATACCGGGACTCGAGAACACTGAAGCTTTCTTT	CASSKIPGLENTEAFF
.	TRBJ2-3	TRBV9	few	TGTGCCAGCAGCCCTGCCAGTGAGAGCACAGATACGCAGTATTTT	CASSPASESTDTQYF
.	TRBJ2-7	TRBV25-1	.	TGTGCCAGCAGTGAATGGGCAGGGACAAGCGAGCAGTACTTC	CASSEWAGTSEQYF
.	TRBJ1-1	TRBV27	few	TGTGCCAGCAGTTTTTCTATGACAGTCCGAGGCACTGAAGCTTTCTTT	CASSFSMTVRGTEAFF
.	TRBJ2-1	TRBV5-4	many	TGTGCCAGCAGCTTAACGTACTCTTCCTACAATGAGCAGTTCTTC	CASSLTYSSYNEQFF
TRBD2	TRBJ2-1	TRBV12-3/TRBV12-4	many	TGTGCCAGCAGTCCGAGCGGGAGAGAGACCCATGAGCAGTTCTTC	CASSPSGRETHEQFF
.	TRBJ1-1	TRBV12-3/TRBV12-4	many	TGTGCCAGCAGTTTTCAAGGGGCGCAGGGTGAAGCTTTCTTT	CASSFQGAQGEAFF
.	TRBJ2-5	TRBV6-5	.	TGTGCCAATCCGACAGGACAAGAGACCCAGTACTTC	CANPTGQETQYF
TRBD1	TRBJ2-2	TRBV24-1	few	TGTGCCACCAGTGACCCGGGACAGGGATCGAACACCGGGGAGCTGTTTTTT	CATSDPGQGSNTGELFF
.	TRBJ1-3	TRBV20-1	few	TGCAGTGCTAGCCCAGCTTCTGGAAACACCATATATTTT	CSASPASGNTIYF
TRBD2	TRBJ2-1	TRBV20-1	few	TGCAGTGCTAGAGATCCGGGAAACGGGAGGGCTTACAATGAGCAGTTCTTC	CSARDPGNGRAYNEQFF
TRBD2	TRBJ2-3	TRBV4-2	many	TGTGCCAGCAGCCAAGATCCTAGCGGGAGAGGAGTAGATACGCAGTATTTT	CASSQDPSGRGVDTQYF
TRBD2	TRBJ2-1	TRBV20-1	few	TGCAGTGCTAGAGTCTCTAGCGGGAGTCTAGGGTACAATGAGCAGTTCTTC	CSARVSSGSLGYNEQFF
.	TRBJ1-5	TRBV10-3	few	TGTGCCATCAGTGTCGGGATTAGCAATCAGCCCCAGCATTTT	CAISVGISNQPQHF
.	TRBJ2-5	TRBV9	.	TGTGCCAGCAGCGTAGGGGCCGGGAGAGTGACCCAGTACTTC	CASSVGAGRVTQYF
TRBD1	TRBJ1-1	TRBV6-1	few	TGTGCCAGCATCCCGAGACAGGGAGAAGTGAACACTGAAGCTTTCTTT	CASIPRQGEVNTEAFF
TRBD2	TRBJ2-1	TRBV4-2	few	TGTGCCAGCAGCCAAGAGACTAGCATGGCGCAGTTCTTC	CASSQETSMAQFF
.	TRBJ1-5	TRBV5-1	many	TGCGCCAGCAGCTTGGTTCCGGATCAGGCCCAGCATTTT	CASSLVPDQAQHF
TRBD2	TRBJ2-7	TRBV12-3/TRBV12-4	.	TGTGCCAGCAGCCCACCCTCGGGACTAGCGGCCTACTCCTACGAGCAGTACTTC	CASSPPSGLAAYSYEQYF
.	TRBJ1-1	TRBV12-3/TRBV12-4	.	TGTGCCAGCAGTTTCCTAAGGATGAACACTGAAGCTTTCTTT	CASSFLRMNTEAFF
.	TRBJ2-2	TRBV12-3/TRBV12-4	many	TGTGCCAGCAGTTATACCGGGGAGCTGTTTTTT	CASSYTGELFF
TRBD1	TRBJ2-1	TRBV5-1	many	TGTGCCAGCAGCTCGGGACAGGGATACAATGAGCAGTTCTTC	CASSSGQGYNEQFF
.	TRBJ1-3	TRBV29-1	few	TGCAGCGTTGGGGTGGACAGAAGAAACACCATATATTTT	CSVGVDRRNTIYF
.	TRBJ2-2	TRBV5-1	.	TGCGCCAGCAGGACAGAGATGAACACCGGGGAGCTGTTTTTT	CASRTEMNTGELFF
TRBD2	TRBJ2-3	TRBV24-1	.	TGTGCCACCAGTGCCCCTCGGAGGGGGCCTAGCGGGAGTCGGAGCACAGATACGCAGTATTTT	CATSAPRRGPSGSRSTDTQYF
TRBD1	TRBJ2-1	TRBV5-1	few	TGCGCCAGCAGCGAAGTGGGACAGGTCTACTACAATGAGCAGTTCTTC	CASSEVGQVYYNEQFF
.	TRBJ1-2	TRBV2	.	TGTGCCAGCAGTGGGGGCGCCAGGGGCTATGGCTACACCTTC	CASSGGARGYGYTF
.	TRBJ2-4	TRBV18	.	TGTGCCAGCTCACTATCCAGGGATGGTGAAAACATTCAGTACTTC	CASSLSRDGENIQYF
TRBD1	TRBJ1-1	TRBV20-1	few	TGCAGTGTTACGACAGGGGGTATAGGCACTGAAGCTTTCTTT	CSVTTGGIGTEAFF
.	TRBJ2-7	TRBV20-1	few	TGCAGTGCTAGCGGACCCTACGAGCAGTACTTC	CSASGPYEQYF